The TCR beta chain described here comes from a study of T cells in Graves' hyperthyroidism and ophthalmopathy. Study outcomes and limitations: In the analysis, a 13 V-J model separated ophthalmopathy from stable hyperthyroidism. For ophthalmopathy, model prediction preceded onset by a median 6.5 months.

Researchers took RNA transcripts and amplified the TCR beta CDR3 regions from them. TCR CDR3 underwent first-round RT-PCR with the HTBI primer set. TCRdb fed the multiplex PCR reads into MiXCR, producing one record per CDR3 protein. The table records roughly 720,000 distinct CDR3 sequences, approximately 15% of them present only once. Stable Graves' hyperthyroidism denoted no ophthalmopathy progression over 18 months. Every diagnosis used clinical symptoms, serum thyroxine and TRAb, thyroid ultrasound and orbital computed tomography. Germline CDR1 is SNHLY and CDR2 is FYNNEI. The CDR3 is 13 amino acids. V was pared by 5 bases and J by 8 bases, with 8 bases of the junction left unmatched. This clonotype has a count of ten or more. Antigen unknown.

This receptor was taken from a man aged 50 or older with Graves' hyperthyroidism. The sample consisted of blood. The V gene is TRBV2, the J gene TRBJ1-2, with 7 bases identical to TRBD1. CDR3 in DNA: TGTGCCAGCAGTAGACAGGGCCAGGAGGGCTACACCTTC. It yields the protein CASSRQGQEGYTF.